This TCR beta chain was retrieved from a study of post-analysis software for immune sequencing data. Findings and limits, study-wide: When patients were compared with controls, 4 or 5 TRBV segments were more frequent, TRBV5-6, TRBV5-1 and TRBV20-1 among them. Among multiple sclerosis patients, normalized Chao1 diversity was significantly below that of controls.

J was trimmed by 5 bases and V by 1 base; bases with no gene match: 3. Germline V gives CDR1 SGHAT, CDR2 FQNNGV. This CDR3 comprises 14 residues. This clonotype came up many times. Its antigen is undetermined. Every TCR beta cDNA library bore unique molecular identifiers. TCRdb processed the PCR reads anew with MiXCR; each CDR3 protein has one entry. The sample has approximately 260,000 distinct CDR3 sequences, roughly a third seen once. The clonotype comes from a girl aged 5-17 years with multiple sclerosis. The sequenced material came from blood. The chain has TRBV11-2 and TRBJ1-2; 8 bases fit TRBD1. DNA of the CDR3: TGTGCCAGCAGCTTAGGGACAGGGCGGTATGGCTACACCTTC. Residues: CASSLGTGRYGYTF.